What follows are 7 T cell receptor beta chains derived from one specimen sequenced in a study of cytomegalovirus exposure and HLA in healthy donors (dated by TCRdb to 2016 to 2017). Receptor amplification or capture employed the immunoSEQ multiplex PCR assay. The multiplex PCR relied on a mix of 60 forward primers for TCR Vbeta segments and 13 reverse primers for TCR Jbeta segments. TCRdb provides this immuneACCESS table in a form limited to in-frame rearrangements. Some clones are lacking; in checked studies, under half of them reflect an unresolved V gene, and why the rest are absent is not known. Recorded for this sample are about 100,000 clones; about 74% of them occurred a single time. The ten largest account for about 4.9% of the sample. The specimen sequenced was PBMCs. The source is a woman aged 18-29 years in good health and CMV-seropositive.

The rearrangement uses TRBV27 and TRBJ1-2; maybe TRBD1 (6 bases). V dropped 11 bases and J dropped 4 bases, with 14 bases sitting between them. The CDR3 sequence is 12 residues long. CDR1 and CDR2 from the germline V gene are MNHEY and SMNVEV (reference sequence). Written as DNA, the CDR3 is TGTGCCGCAAGGGGGTTCGGCTATGGCTACACCTTC. Translated: CAARGFGYGYTF.

The rearrangement uses TRBV21-1 and TRBJ2-3; the table calls TRBD2, which could not be checked here. TRBV21-1 is designated a pseudogene. The CDR3 has 9 residues. The CDR3, as DNA: TGTGCCAGCATCCGGGGGGGCGTCTTT. Its translation: CASIRGGVF.

The genes are TRBV5-1 and TRBJ1-5; D ambiguous. The CDR3 totals 14 residues. Trimming shortened V by 4 bases and J by 6 bases, and 14 bases separated the two germline ends. Germline V CDR1 and CDR2: SGHRS, YFSETQ. The CDR3 DNA is TGCGCCAGCAGCCCCGGGTATGGTAGTCAGCCCCAGCATTTT. Translated, it gives CASSPGYGSQPQHF.

The chain couples TRBV6-1 to TRBJ2-7, with TRBD2 matching over 8 bases. The germline V gene has CDR1 MNHNS and CDR2 SASEGT. This CDR3 is 14 amino acids long. The ends lost 7 bases at V and 1 base at J; junction bases unmatched: 6. CDR3 region: CASNQAGVSYEQYF. CDR3 in DNA: TGTGCCAGCAACCAAGCGGGAGTGTCCTACGAGCAGTACTTC.

V and J are TRBV28 and TRBJ1-5; D not resolved. In germline, CDR1 is MDHEN, CDR2 SYDVKM. V was pared by 5 bases and J by 6 bases, with 8 bases between. The length of the CDR3 is 12 residues. The CDR3: CASSQGSQPQHF. DNA for the CDR3: TGTGCCAGCAGTCAAGGGAGTCAGCCCCAGCATTTT.

V is TRBV5-1 and J is TRBJ1-1; D may be TRBD1 (5 bases). There are 15 residues in the CDR3. V shed 3 bases and J shed 0 bases, with 12 bases lying between them. The germline gives CDR1 SGHRS, CDR2 YFSETQ. The CDR3 here is CASSWGTPMNTEAFF. The CDR3, as DNA: TGCGCCAGCAGCTGGGGGACTCCCATGAACACTGAAGCTTTCTTT.

This clone has a handful of counts. The rearrangement uses TRBV19 and TRBJ2-1; D uncertain. This CDR3 spans 12 amino acids. Trimming removed 5 bases at V and 4 bases at J, with 6 bases between. Germline V gene sequence: CDR1 LNHDA, CDR2 SQIVND (reference sequence). CDR3 DNA: TGTGCCAGTAGTGCCAGGTACAATGAGCAGTTCTTC. This translates into CASSARYNEQFF.